Below, 13 T cell receptor beta chains from the same sample are listed, as sequenced in a study of response to subunit inactivated influenza vaccine. TCRdb analysed the RT-PCR reads with MiXCR anew, one entry per CDR3 protein. This sample has hundreds of thousands of distinct CDR3 sequences, with 18% found just once. The specimen was PBMCs from blood, collected more than 4 days after vaccination. The receptors were gathered from a man aged 50 to 60 who received an inactivated influenza vaccine.

The chain joins TRBV7-9 to TRBJ2-7, with 13 nucleotides matching TRBD2. In germline, CDR1 is SEHNR, CDR2 FQNEAQ (reference sequence). CDR3 size: 15 residues. With 1 base clipped from V and 9 bases from J, the junction kept 6 bases outside the gene matches. CDR3 nucleotide sequence: TGTGCCAGCAGCTTAGAGGGGGGACTAGCGGGACTGCAGTACTTC. This sequence encodes CASSLEGGLAGLQYF.

The chain links TRBV7-2 to TRBJ2-2, with 12 bases identical to TRBD2. The CDR3 consists of 16 residues. The germline V gene encodes CDR1 SGHTA and CDR2 FQGNSA. The V and J ends lost 4 bases and 5 bases, in that order; junction bases with no gene match: 5. This CDR3 is CASSSTSGSWTGELFF. The CDR3 nucleotides are TGTGCCAGCAGCTCGACTAGCGGGAGCTGGACCGGGGAGCTGTTTTTT.

This clonotype was found many times. The chain combines TRBV5-1 with TRBJ2-5, with TRBD1 matching over 7 bases. The CDR3 is 14 amino acids. The trim removed 3 bases at V and 1 base at J, leaving 3 bases unmatched. The germline CDR1 and CDR2 sequences are SGHRS and YFSETQ. The CDR3, as DNA: TGCGCCAGCAGCTCTGGGACAGTCCAAGAGACCCAGTACTTC. It specifies CASSSGTVQETQYF.

This chain uses TRBV11-1 with TRBJ2-2; the D gene is possibly TRBD1 (5 bases). This CDR3 has 14 amino acids. Trimming cost V 9 bases and J 2 bases, with 13 bases left between them. Germline assignment: CDR1 SGHAT and CDR2 FQDESV (reference sequence). CDR3 nucleotide sequence: TGTGCCAGTGTCGCTAGGGGCAACACCGGGGAGCTGTTTTTT. Its translation: CASVARGNTGELFF.

The chain uses TRBV12-3 or TRBV12-4 and TRBJ2-2, with 7 nucleotides matching TRBD2. J lost 5 bases, V lost 1 base, and 10 bases had no gene match. The CDR3 has 17 amino acids. In DNA form, the CDR3 reads TGTGCCAGCAGTTTAGGCGGGGGTATCGGTTGGACCGGGGAGCTGTTTTTT. Amino acids: CASSLGGGIGWTGELFF.

This clonotype was counted many times. The chain recombines TRBV4-3 with TRBJ2-7, with D possibly TRBD2 on 5 matching bases. This CDR3 is 15 amino acids long. Germline values: CDR1 LGHNA, CDR2 YSLEER. Trimming took off 0 bases at V and 3 bases at J, with 12 bases between the two ends. CDR3 in DNA: TGCGCCAGCAGCCAAGATTTAGGACTTCTCTACGAGCAGTACTTC. Translated, it gives CASSQDLGLLYEQYF.

The rearrangement links TRBV4-2 to TRBJ2-7; D is ambiguous. CDR3 size: 15 residues. V lost 0 bases and J lost 6, with 15 bases in between. In germline, CDR1 is LGHNA, CDR2 YNFKEQ. The CDR3 region is CASSQDLPGPLEQYF. Here the CDR3 DNA reads TGTGCCAGCAGCCAAGACCTCCCGGGCCCCCTCGAGCAGTACTTC.

This clonotype has a handful of counts. This chain links TRBV15 with TRBJ2-7, with 7 bases aligning to TRBD1. CDR3 length: 13 amino acids. Germline CDR1 is LNHNV and CDR2 is YYDKDF (reference sequence). Trimming took 9 bases from V and 0 from J; bases not matched to a gene: 5. In nucleotides, the CDR3 is TGTGCCACAGGGACAGTCAGCTCCTACGAGCAGTACTTC. Translating gives CATGTVSSYEQYF.

The chain has TRBV7-9 and TRBJ2-3, with D tentatively TRBD1 or TRBD2 (5 bases each). Trimming shortened V by 2 bases and J by 0 bases, and 9 bases separated the two germline ends. The V gene's germline CDR1 is SEHNR and CDR2 FQNEAQ (reference sequence). The CDR3 spans 15 residues. CDR3 region: CASSLHGASTDTQYF. CDR3 sequence (DNA): TGTGCCAGCAGCTTACACGGGGCTAGCACAGATACGCAGTATTTT.

Only a few counts were recorded for this clonotype. V gene TRBV7-2 combines with J gene TRBJ2-7, with D tentatively TRBD1 (5 bases). This CDR3 comprises 14 residues. The V end was cut by 5 bases, the J end by 2 bases, with 13 bases between. Germline V gene sequence: CDR1 SGHTA, CDR2 FQGNSA. The CDR3 loop is CASSLMAGPYEQYF. CDR3 nucleotide sequence: TGTGCCAGCAGCCTAATGGCAGGGCCCTACGAGCAGTACTTC.

This clonotype showed up just a few times. The CDR3 end shows no conserved phenylalanine or tryptophan, and so a read error is likely. DNA for the CDR3: TGTGCCACGACGGACGGCCTGGACTATGGCTACACCTTA. Its protein is CATTDGLDYGYTL. This chain uses TRBV2 with TRBJ1-2; no clear D gene. There are 13 residues in the CDR3. The germline gives CDR1 SNHLY, CDR2 FYNNEI. With 10 bases removed from V and 3 bases from J, the gap between germline ends came to 15 bases.

J is TRBJ2-1 and V is TRBV4-2, with D hard to call. The CDR3 sequence is 14 residues long. The germline V gene has CDR1 LGHNA and CDR2 YNFKEQ. V dropped 10 bases and J dropped 3 bases, with 16 bases sitting between them. The CDR3 loop is CAMSPGLLYNEQFF. CDR3 DNA: TGTGCCATGAGCCCCGGGCTCCTCTACAATGAGCAGTTCTTC.

The chain has TRBV14 and TRBJ2-3; 12 bases line up with TRBD2. Germline loops: CDR1 SGHDN, CDR2 FVKESK. The CDR3 length is 16 residues. V was pared by 5 bases and J by 6 bases, with 9 bases of the junction left unmatched. The CDR3 is CASSATSGGGLDTQYF. The CDR3 nucleotides are TGTGCCAGCAGCGCGACTAGCGGGGGAGGTTTGGATACGCAGTATTTT.